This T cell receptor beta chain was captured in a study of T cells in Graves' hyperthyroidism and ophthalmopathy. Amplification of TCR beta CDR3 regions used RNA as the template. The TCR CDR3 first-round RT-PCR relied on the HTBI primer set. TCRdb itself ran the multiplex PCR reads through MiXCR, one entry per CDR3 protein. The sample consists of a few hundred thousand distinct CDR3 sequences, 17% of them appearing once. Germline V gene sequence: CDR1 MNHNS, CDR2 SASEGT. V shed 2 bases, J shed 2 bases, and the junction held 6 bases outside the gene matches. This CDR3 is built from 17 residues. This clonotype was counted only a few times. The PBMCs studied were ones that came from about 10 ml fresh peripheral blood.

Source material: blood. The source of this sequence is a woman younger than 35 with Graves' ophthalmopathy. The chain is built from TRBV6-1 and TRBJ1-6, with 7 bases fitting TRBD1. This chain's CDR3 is CASSEITGVAYNSPLHF. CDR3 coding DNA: TGTGCCAGCAGTGAAATAACAGGGGTGGCCTATAATTCACCCCTCCACTTT.